This T cell receptor beta chain emerged from a study of OX40 agonist ivuxolimab in advanced cancers. Background on the whole study: Ivuxolimab was a fully human IgG2 agonistic monoclonal antibody targeting the costimulatory receptor OX40 (CD134). Intravenous ivuxolimab was administered to patients every 2 weeks at six dose levels: 0.01, 0.1, 0.3, 1.5, 3 and 10 mg/kg. The paper describes the monotherapy dose-escalation part (N of about 52 patients) of the phase I trial of ivuxolimab. Of the roughly 51 patients in dose escalation, some 19 had hepatocellular carcinoma, approximately 15 had melanoma, 9 had renal cell carcinoma and 9 had head and neck cancer. In the dose-escalation cohort, roughly 82% of patients were male, and the mean age was around 65 years with a range of roughly 20 to 85. Prior anti-PD-1, anti-PD-L1 or anti-CTLA-4 therapy was permitted, and approximately 42% of dose-escalation patients had received checkpoint inhibitors. Partial responses occurred in three dose-escalation patients, of whom one had hepatocellular carcinoma and two had cutaneous melanoma. The point of sequencing TCRbeta in the periphery was to test whether ivuxolimab changed TCR sequence diversity and drove clonal T-cell expansion.

The trial excluded patients who had a history of autoimmune disease or who were on systemic immunosuppression. Peripheral blood for TCR sequencing was collected from all dose cohorts at baseline, on cycle 4 day 1, and on cycle 7 day 1. The samples were taken from a phase I, first-in-human, multicenter, open-label dose-escalation trial of ivuxolimab. Adults with locally advanced or metastatic melanoma, renal cell carcinoma, hepatocellular carcinoma or head and neck squamous cell carcinoma were enrolled in the trial. CD4+ and CD8+ T cells were sorted separately from peripheral blood before TCR sequencing. V was cut back by 7 bases and J by 3 bases, leaving a gap of 10 bases between them. From the cysteine through the phenylalanine, the CDR3 covers 12 amino acids. CDR3 DNA is the only sequence kept; it has 36 bases, read in frame from the first base. For CDR1 and CDR2, the germline V gene lists SNHLY and FYNNEI.

With regard to this clone: Its antigen is currently not known. Base qualities are not at hand, and no much larger clone is one base apart.

Study-wide conclusions, independent of this receptor: Low levels of normalized T-cell clonal expansion were also seen in some patients who did not respond. The antigen specificity of the peripheral T cells that underwent clonal expansion was not determined. At doses from 0.1 to 3.0 mg/kg, clonal expansion was seen in both CD4+ and CD8+ blood T cells between baseline and week 6. In the 0.1-3.0 mg/kg groups, partial responders had among the lowest normalized peripheral clonal expansion, particularly in CD8+ T cells. After ivuxolimab, expanded clones were on average more numerous among CD8+ T cells than among CD4+ T cells.

Genomic DNA was isolated from the sorted cells so that the TCRbeta CDR3 region could be sequenced. The immunoSEQ Assay was used to sequence the TCRbeta CDR3 regions. TCRdb took over this immuneACCESS table, retaining in-frame rearrangements with V and J assigned. Such tables are incomplete; in checked studies, under half of the missing clones stem from an unresolved V gene, and the remainder is unexplained. The sample data list around 92,000 clones, and 90% to 95% of these were observed just once. The ten largest clones represent around 0.25% of the sample. The sequencing used CD4+ or CD8+ T cells sorted from blood, collected in a trial of the OX40 agonist ivuxolimab. The source of this sequence is an adult with an advanced solid tumor such as melanoma, head and neck, liver or kidney cancer. The receptor chain draws on TRBV2 and TRBJ2-7; the D gene assignment is ambiguous. The bases are TGTGCCAGCACAAGCTATGGCTACGAGCAGTACTTC. Translated, this is CASTSYGYEQYF.